What follows describes a single TCR beta chain. The time point denotes: persistent/refractory GD, antithyroid drugs over 5 years with positive TRAb. Scientists built the TCR library using RNA that was extracted from PBMCs. This sample is drawn from a study of regulatory T cells in long-lasting Graves disease. Building of the TCR beta libraries involved iRepertoire HTBI primers and Arm-PCR of CDR3 regions. TCRdb passed the multiplex PCR reads through MiXCR, listing each CDR3 protein once. Of a few hundred thousand distinct CDR3 sequences in the sample, more than 20% are singletons; the top ten hold around a quarter. CDR3 length: 14 amino acids. Germline V CDR1 and CDR2: ENHRY, SYGVKD. V lost 10 bases, J lost 3 bases, and 16 bases lay in between.

V and J are TRBV10-3 and TRBJ1-5, with D possibly TRBD1 on 5 matching bases. The receptor was derived from a woman in her 40s with Graves disease. The source was peripheral blood mononuclear cells (PBMCs), collected when the disease was refractory, from a patient treated with antithyroid drugs. The CDR3 DNA reads as TGTGCCAGCAGCCGGGGACCGCCCAATCAGCCCCAGCATTTT. Residues: CASSRGPPNQPQHF.